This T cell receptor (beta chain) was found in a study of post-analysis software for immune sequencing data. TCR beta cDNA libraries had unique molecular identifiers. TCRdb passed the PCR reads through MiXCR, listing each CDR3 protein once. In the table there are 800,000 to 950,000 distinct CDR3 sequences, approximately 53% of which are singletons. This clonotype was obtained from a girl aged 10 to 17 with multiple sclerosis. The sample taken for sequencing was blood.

Here the CDR3 DNA reads TGTGCCAGCAGCCGTATGAGGGACCCATGGGATCGACCCTACGAGCAGTACTTC. Amino acids: CASSRMRDPWDRPYEQYF. V gene TRBV3-1 combines with J gene TRBJ2-7; the D gene could be TRBD1 or TRBD2 (5 bases each). Looked up from germline, CDR1 is LGHDT and CDR2 is YNNKEL (reference sequence). The CDR3 has 18 residues. V was clipped by 4 bases and J by 2 bases, with 24 bases between them.